Presented here are 30 T cell receptor beta chains from one specimen sequenced in a study of T cells after posttransplantation cyclophosphamide. Busulfan-fludarabine conditioning, marrow transplant, and cyclophosphamide on days +3 and +4 were administered. Measured with immunoSEQ multiplex PCR; TCRdb has only the in-frame clones, and not every one. This sample carries more than 3,000 clones, none of them present only once. The sample consisted of PBMCs, taken 84 days after allogeneic stem cell transplant with posttransplant cyclophosphamide. The origin of the receptors is a female patient aged 40-50 years who received an allogeneic stem cell transplant from a related donor, was CMV-positive, and had no GVHD. Some of these T cells may belong to the graft donor.

Many counts were recorded for this clone. The J gene is TRBJ1-2, the V gene TRBV2, with 11 bases matching TRBD1. V shed 6 bases, J shed 3 bases, and the junction held 3 bases outside the gene matches. Germline CDR1 SNHLY, CDR2 FYNNEI. The length of the CDR3 is 14 residues. CDR3 protein: CASSGDRGDYGYTF. In DNA form, the CDR3 reads TGTGCCAGCAGCGGGGACAGGGGGGACTATGGCTACACCTTC.

This clone has a count of ten or more. The chain is built from TRBV4-3 and TRBJ2-1; TRBD1 matches at 7 bases. The length of the CDR3 is 16 residues. V shed 0 bases and J 10 bases; nucleotides not matched to a gene: 12. Germline CDR1 reads LGHNA; CDR2 reads YSLEER. The CDR3 nucleotides read TGCGCCAGCAGCCAAGATAAAGGGGGCCGGGTAGGAGAGCAGTTCTTC. It translates to CASSQDKGGRVGEQFF.

This clone appeared many times. The rearrangement uses TRBV12-3 or TRBV12-4 and TRBJ1-2; 10 bases map to TRBD1. V was pared by 7 bases and J by 9 bases, with 17 bases of the junction left unmatched. The CDR3 length is 16 residues. CDR3 nucleotides: TGTGCCAGCACTCCTCGGGTCCGGGACAGGGGTAGTCGCTACACCTTC. It codes for CASTPRVRDRGSRYTF.

This clone occurred many times. J is TRBJ2-1 and V is TRBV11-1, with 9 bases identical to TRBD1. V lost 3 bases to trimming and J lost 3 bases; unmatched junction nucleotides: 3. CDR1 SGHAT and CDR2 FQDESV come from the germline V gene (reference sequence). The CDR3 contains 15 residues. CDR3 sequence (DNA): TGTGCCAGCAGCTTTGGGACAGGGTTCTACAATGAGCAGTTCTTC. This encodes CASSFGTGFYNEQFF. The variable domain in full, completed from reference TRBV11-1 and TRBJ2-1, reads EAEVAQSPRYKITEKSQAVAFWCDPISGHATLYWYRQILGQGPELLVQFQDESVVDDSQLPKDRFSAERLKGVDSTLKIQPAELGDSAMYLCASSFGTGFYNEQFFGPGTRLTVL.

This clone occurred a few times. Relative to the germline gene, one junction end is altered; a read error may explain this. The chain recombines TRBV5-4 with TRBJ2-2, with D maybe TRBD1 (6 bases). CDR3 length: 15 residues. The germline V gene encodes CDR1 SGHNT and CDR2 YYREEE (reference sequence). CDR3 region: CASSPRTENTGQLFF. The CDR3 DNA reads TGTGCCAGCAGCCCGCGGACAGAAAACACCGGGCAGCTGTTTTTT.

By share of the sample, this clone is hyperexpanded. The chain carries TRBV15 and TRBJ2-3; D is unclear. V lost 0 bases and J 0 bases, leaving 4 bases between the germline ends. The CDR3 covers 14 residues. CDR1 LNHNV and CDR2 YYDKDF come from the germline V gene (reference sequence). As DNA, the CDR3 is TGTGCCACCAGCAGAGAGGCAAGCACAGATACGCAGTATTTT. Its translation is CATSREASTDTQYF.

Judged by abundance, this clone is medium-sized (0.01 to 0.1%). The chain combines TRBV4-1 with TRBJ2-5; D may be TRBD1 (6 bases). Germline CDR1 is MGHRA and CDR2 is YSYEKL. V gave up 5 bases and J gave up 2 bases, with 9 bases separating them. The CDR3 totals 13 residues. CDR3 sequence: CASSKDSQETQYF. In DNA, the CDR3 is TGCGCCAGCAGCAAGGACAGTCAAGAGACCCAGTACTTC.

Many counts were recorded for this clone. The gene calls are TRBV18 and TRBJ1-2, with D possibly being TRBD1 (6 bases). This CDR3 spans 14 amino acids. Trimming shortened V by 4 bases and J by 3 bases, and 12 bases separated the two germline ends. CDR1 KGHSH and CDR2 LQKENI come from the germline V gene. CDR3 DNA: TGTGCCAGCTCACTCCGGACAGTCGACTATGGCTACACCTTC. Translated: CASSLRTVDYGYTF.

This clone has ten or more counts. The V and J genes are TRBV4-3 and TRBJ2-7; D possibly corresponds to TRBD2 (6 bases). CDR3 size: 14 residues. V was pared by 1 base and J by 2 bases, with 9 bases between. Germline assignment: CDR1 LGHNA and CDR2 YSLEER. In nucleotides, the CDR3 is TGCGCCAGCAGCCAAGCGGAGGGCACCTACGAGCAGTACTTC. Its protein is CASSQAEGTYEQYF.

This chain joins TRBV12-3 or TRBV12-4 and TRBJ2-5, with 9 bases lining up with TRBD2. CDR3 length equals 17 residues. V was clipped by 2 bases and J by 1 base; unmatched bases: 8. The CDR3 DNA follows: TGTGCCAGCAGTTTAATTAGTCTAGCGGGGAGCCAAGAGACCCAGTACTTC. It encodes CASSLISLAGSQETQYF.

This clone appeared a few times. This chain joins TRBV11-2 and TRBJ2-7; the D gene is possibly TRBD2 (5 bases). The V end lost 5 bases, the J end lost 0 bases, and 14 bases lay between the germline ends. This CDR3 is built from 15 residues. Germline V gives CDR1 SGHAT, CDR2 FQNNGV. The CDR3 nucleotides are TGTGCCAGCAGCCCGAGGTGGACTCTCTCCTACGAGCAGTACTTC. Encoded protein: CASSPRWTLSYEQYF.

There are many counts of this clone. The chain uses TRBV5-6 and TRBJ1-5; tentatively, D is TRBD1 (5 bases). Trimming pared 1 base from V and 4 bases from J, leaving 18 bases between. CDR3 size: 17 residues. Germline V gene data show CDR1 as SGHDT and CDR2 as YYEEEE. CDR3 nucleotides: TGTGCCAGCAGCTTGTGGCAGGGAGACAGTGAGAATCAGCCCCAGCATTTT. This sequence encodes CASSLWQGDSENQPQHF.

This clone was detected many times. The chain carries TRBV12-3 or TRBV12-4 and TRBJ2-7; 13 bases are a match to TRBD2. V lost 3 bases, J lost 2 bases, and 1 base stayed unmatched. This CDR3 spans 15 amino acids. The CDR3 nucleotides read TGTGCCAGCAGTTTTACTAGCGGGGGGGCCTACGAGCAGTACTTC. It translates to CASSFTSGGAYEQYF.

Ten or more counts support this clone. V gene TRBV7-3 combines with J gene TRBJ1-1; D is possibly TRBD1 (5 bases). V shed 8 bases and J shed 0 bases, with 10 bases lying between them. Germline values: CDR1 SGHTA, CDR2 FQGTGA. The CDR3 is 13 amino acids. The CDR3 bases are TGTGCCAGCTCGCGGGGCCTGAACACTGAAGCTTTCTTT. This codes for CASSRGLNTEAFF.

This clone was observed at least ten times. This rearrangement joins TRBV27 to TRBJ2-1; 7 bases fit TRBD1. V lost 7 bases to trimming and J lost 13 bases; unmatched junction nucleotides: 13. In germline, CDR1 is MNHEY, CDR2 SMNVEV (reference sequence). This CDR3 spans 13 amino acids. The CDR3 DNA reads TGTGCCAGCACCCCGGTGAAGGGGGCCGACCAGTTCTTC. It yields the protein CASTPVKGADQFF.

This clone was observed at least ten times. The chain employs TRBV12-5 and TRBJ1-5; D is uncertain. Germline CDR1 reads LGHNT; CDR2 reads FRNRAP. The V and J ends lost 4 bases and 0 bases respectively, with 7 bases between them. The CDR3 is 14 residues long. For the CDR3, the DNA is TGTGCTAGTGGTTCAGGATATAGCAATCAGCCCCAGCATTTT. It specifies CASGSGYSNQPQHF.

This clone appeared many times. V and J are TRBV5-5 and TRBJ2-1, with a tentative D call TRBD2 (6 bases). CDR1 and CDR2 from the germline V gene are SGHKS and YYEKEE (reference sequence). The ends were cut back, 4 bases at V and 14 bases at J, with 19 bases in the middle. CDR3 size: 13 residues. The CDR3 here is CASSARLGGLEFF. DNA for the CDR3: TGTGCCAGCAGCGCTAGACTAGGAGGTTTGGAGTTCTTC.

This clone has at least ten counts. The chain recombines TRBV11-3 with TRBJ2-7, with 10 bases matching TRBD1. CDR1 and CDR2 from the germline V gene are SGHNT and YENEEA. This CDR3 has 13 amino acids. Trimming at V came to 1 base and at J to 8 bases, leaving 2 bases not matched to a gene. DNA for the CDR3: TGTGCCAGCAGCTTAGGGGACAGGGGCCAGCAGTACTTC. This encodes CASSLGDRGQQYF.

By share, this clone counts as hyperexpanded. The V and J genes are TRBV10-1 and TRBJ2-7; 7 nucleotides line up with TRBD1. Germline CDR1 and CDR2: WNHNN and SYGVQD (reference sequence). V dropped 6 bases and J dropped 6; count of bases not matched to a gene: 11. CDR3 size: 14 residues. This CDR3 reads CASRENGQACEQYF. In DNA, the CDR3 is TGCGCCAGCAGGGAAAACGGACAGGCCTGCGAGCAGTACTTC.

This clone was counted at least ten times. The chain has TRBV11-2 and TRBJ2-6, with a possible D match to TRBD1 (6 bases). The V end lost 4 bases, the J end lost 1 base, and 20 bases lay between the germline ends. The CDR3 contains 19 residues. From germline, CDR1 is SGHAT and CDR2 FQNNGV. DNA for the CDR3: TGTGCCAGCAGCTCAGGGGTAGGGGCCGGAGTGTCTGGGGCCAACGTCCTGACTTTC. This sequence encodes CASSSGVGAGVSGANVLTF.

Many counts were recorded for this clone. V and J are TRBV28 and TRBJ2-7; 9 bases match TRBD1. This CDR3 has 13 residues. J lost 4 bases, V lost 10 bases, and 8 bases had no gene match. Germline V lookup: CDR1 MDHEN, CDR2 SYDVKM. The CDR3 nucleotides read TGTGCCACCTTTGTACAGGGGGCGTACGAGCAGTACTTC. This sequence encodes CATFVQGAYEQYF.

This clone has a handful of counts. The V call is TRBV6-1, the J call TRBJ2-3; no definite D call. The V gene's germline CDR1 is MNHNS and CDR2 SASEGT. V lost 0 bases to trimming and J lost 7 bases, with 5 bases between them. The CDR3 has 12 amino acids. The CDR3 DNA sequence: TGTGCCAGCAGTGAAGCTGGGCATACGCAGTATTTT. Its translation is CASSEAGHTQYF.

This clone showed up many times. The genes are TRBV5-6 and TRBJ1-5; unclear D gene. The V end was cut by 0 bases, the J end by 1 base, with 11 bases between. The V gene's germline CDR1 is SGHDT and CDR2 YYEEEE. This CDR3 has 16 amino acids. The chain's CDR3 is CASSLGGWQSNQPQHF. CDR3 nucleotide sequence: TGTGCCAGCAGCTTGGGCGGCTGGCAGAGCAATCAGCCCCAGCATTTT.

This clone was detected ten times or more. This chain links TRBV7-9 with TRBJ1-6; tentatively, D is TRBD1 (5 bases). Germline V gene data show CDR1 as SEHNR and CDR2 as FQNEAQ (reference sequence). There are 14 residues in the CDR3. V lost 7 bases to trimming and J lost 8 bases, with 15 bases between them. The CDR3 DNA reads TGTGCCAGCACCCTGGCAGGGAATTATTCACCCCTCCACTTT. Protein product: CASTLAGNYSPLHF.

This clone was counted ten times or more. This sequence joins TRBV5-1 and TRBJ2-7, with 9 bases aligning to TRBD1. CDR3 length: 18 residues. V lost 3 bases to trimming and J lost 7 bases; unmatched junction nucleotides: 20. CDR1 SGHRS and CDR2 YFSETQ come from the germline V gene. As DNA, the CDR3 is TGCGCCAGCAGCTCGGGGTTACTAACAGGGGGCGCGAGGAGGGAGCAGTACTTC. This codes for CASSSGLLTGGARREQYF.

This clone was seen at least ten times. The sample carries other DNA sequences with the same CDR3. The J gene is TRBJ2-7, the V gene TRBV9, with 7 bases aligning to TRBD1. V lost 8 bases and J lost 4; bases outside the gene matches: 15. The CDR3 consists of 15 residues. CDR1 and CDR2 (germline): SGDLS, YYNGEE. The CDR3 loop is CASSFEQGTAYEQYF. Written as DNA, the CDR3 is TGTGCCAGTAGCTTCGAACAGGGGACGGCATACGAGCAGTACTTC.

In its sample, this clone was seen many times. The gene calls are TRBV6-5 and TRBJ1-5; no clear D gene. Per germline, CDR1 MNHEY and CDR2 SVGAGI. Trimming pared 8 bases from V and 4 bases from J, leaving 12 bases between. CDR3 length: 13 residues. CDR3 loop: CASRPGVNQPQHF. DNA for the CDR3: TGTGCCAGCCGGCCCGGGGTGAATCAGCCCCAGCATTTT.

This clone was counted many times. The V gene is TRBV7-9, the J gene TRBJ1-4; D perhaps matches TRBD1 (6 bases). V lost 2 bases and J lost 5, with 21 bases in between. Germline V CDR1 and CDR2: SEHNR, FQNEAQ (reference sequence). The CDR3 consists of 18 residues. CDR3 DNA sequence: TGTGCCAGCAGCTTACTGGGGGCGGGGGTGCGGCCGAATGAAAAACTGTTTTTT. As protein: CASSLLGAGVRPNEKLFF.

The chain joins TRBV9 to TRBJ2-3; 10 positions match TRBD1. There are 16 residues in the CDR3. V lost 3 bases, J lost 5 bases, and 9 bases stayed unmatched. The germline V gene has CDR1 SGDLS and CDR2 YYNGEE. Here the CDR3 reads CASSEGQGQLGDTQYF. DNA for the CDR3: TGTGCCAGCAGCGAGGGACAGGGGCAACTTGGAGATACGCAGTATTTT.

This clone was seen at least ten times. The chain joins TRBV19 to TRBJ1-5; no clear D. The CDR3 runs to 13 residues. The V end lost 4 bases, the J end lost 4 bases, and 8 bases lay between the germline ends. Germline V CDR1 and CDR2: LNHDA, SQIVND (reference sequence). CDR3 sequence reads: CASSSQTNQPQHF. The CDR3 nucleotides read TGTGCCAGTAGTAGTCAGACTAATCAGCCCCAGCATTTT.